Presented here are 30 T cell receptor beta chains from one specimen sequenced in a study of OX40 agonist ivuxolimab in advanced cancers. TCRdb keeps only in-frame clones here, not all; method: immunoSEQ multiplex PCR. Of 50,000 to 65,000 clones in the sample, 65% to 85% were seen once. The sequenced sample was CD4+ or CD8+ T cells sorted from blood, obtained in a trial of the OX40 agonist ivuxolimab. The origin of the receptors is an adult with an advanced solid tumor such as melanoma, head and neck, liver or kidney cancer.

V usage is TRBV7-2 and J usage is TRBJ1-1, with a possible D match to TRBD1 (5 bases). The CDR3 is 14 residues long. Germline-derived CDR1 and CDR2 are SGHTA and FQGNSA. Trimming took off 1 base at V and 4 bases at J, with 10 bases between the two ends. The CDR3 spells CASSLVGGSTEAFF. For the CDR3, the DNA is TGTGCCAGCAGCTTAGTGGGGGGGAGCACTGAAGCTTTCTTT.

V gene TRBV27 combines with J gene TRBJ2-3; the match to TRBD2 covers 8 bases. The CDR3 is 16 amino acids. In germline, CDR1 is MNHEY, CDR2 SMNVEV (reference sequence). With V trimmed by 4 bases and J by 1 base, 7 bases remained unmatched. This chain's CDR3 is CASSSTPAGGTDTQYF. The CDR3 DNA is TGTGCCAGCAGTTCCACTCCAGCGGGGGGCACAGATACGCAGTATTTT.

The chain uses TRBV6-5 and TRBJ2-3; TRBD1 might be the D (6 bases). The CDR3 runs 13 residues. V lost 6 bases to trimming and J lost 2 bases, with 9 bases between them. Germline CDR1 reads MNHEY; CDR2 reads SVGAGI. The CDR3: CASSGTYTDTQYF. The CDR3 nucleotides are TGTGCCAGCAGCGGGACATACACAGATACGCAGTATTTT.

J is TRBJ2-1 and V is TRBV6-5; D gene uncertain. This CDR3 region has 14 residues. CDR1 and CDR2 (germline): MNHEY, SVGAGI. Trimming stripped 2 bases from V and 1 base from J, with 6 bases between. CDR3 region: CASSYGASYNEQFF. Written as DNA, the CDR3 is TGTGCCAGCAGTTACGGTGCGTCCTACAATGAGCAGTTCTTC.

The V call is TRBV6-6, the J call TRBJ1-1; maybe TRBD1 (6 bases). The CDR3 is 14 residues long. Germline-derived CDR1 and CDR2 are MNHNY and SVGAGI (reference sequence). The V end lost 5 bases, the J end lost 5 bases, and 15 bases lay between the germline ends. CDR3 in DNA: TGTGCCAGCAGTAGAATTCAGGGGAGGACTGAAGCTTTCTTT. The encoded protein is CASSRIQGRTEAFF.

This chain joins TRBV7-9 and TRBJ2-5; D gene uncertain. The J call may be faulty, since TRBJ2-7 better matches the DNA end. The CDR3 has 13 residues. Germline lookup yields CDR1 SEHNR and CDR2 FQNEAQ (reference sequence). This CDR3 reads CASSLDLDYEQYF. DNA for the CDR3: TGTGCCAGCAGCTTAGATTTAGACTACGAGCAGTACTTC.

The chain has TRBV30 and TRBJ1-3; D may be TRBD1 (5 bases). CDR3 length: 14 amino acids. V was shortened by 5 bases and J by 2 bases, with 13 bases between the two germline ends. CDR1 and CDR2 from the germline V gene are GTSNPN and SVGIG (reference sequence). The CDR3 is CAWRGVAAGNTIYF. In DNA form, the CDR3 reads TGTGCCTGGCGAGGGGTCGCGGCTGGAAACACCATATATTTT.

The chain is built from TRBV5-1 and TRBJ2-5; D might be TRBD1 (6 bases). The CDR3 extends over 15 amino acids. Deletions cut 0 bases from V and 5 bases from J, with 14 bases between. Germline CDR1 SGHRS, CDR2 YFSETQ. DNA of the CDR3: TGCGCCAGCAGCTTGGCTGGGCAGGGGTACGAGACCCAGTACTTC. Translating gives CASSLAGQGYETQYF.

The V gene is TRBV5-1, the J gene TRBJ2-5, with TRBD1 identical over 9 bases. The CDR3 spans 15 residues. Looked up from germline, CDR1 is SGHRS and CDR2 is YFSETQ. V dropped 1 base and J dropped 5; count of bases not matched to a gene: 6. This CDR3 is CASSLLGTGSETQYF. CDR3 nucleotides: TGCGCCAGCAGCTTGTTGGGGACAGGGTCCGAGACCCAGTACTTC. Based on the CDR3 plus reference TRBV5-1 and TRBJ2-5, the full variable domain is KAGVTQTPRYLIKTRGQQVTLSCSPISGHRSVSWYQQTPGQGLQFLFEYFSETQRNKGNFPGRFSGRQFSNSRSEMNVSTLELGDSALYLCASSLLGTGSETQYFGPGTRLLVL.

This clone has a handful of counts. V is TRBV2 and J is TRBJ1-5; D uncertain. V lost 6 bases, J lost 4 bases, and 7 bases lay in between. The germline CDR1 and CDR2 sequences are SNHLY and FYNNEI. The CDR3 is 12 amino acids. CDR3 in amino acids: CASRPKNQPQHF. For the CDR3, the DNA is TGTGCCAGCAGGCCCAAGAATCAGCCCCAGCATTTT.

V is TRBV28 and J is TRBJ1-3; D unclear. V was pared by 9 bases and J by 0 bases, with 18 bases between. CDR3 size: 16 residues. Germline values: CDR1 MDHEN, CDR2 SYDVKM. The CDR3 sequence: CASFSPGPNSGNTIYF. The DNA for the CDR3 is TGTGCCAGTTTTTCGCCCGGACCGAACTCTGGAAACACCATATATTTT.

The chain carries TRBV5-7 and TRBJ2-1; the D gene is possibly TRBD2 (6 bases). TRBV5-7 is sorted into the ORF group, with uncertain function. This CDR3 region has 11 residues. V was shortened by 9 bases and J by 9 bases, with 13 bases between the two germline ends. CDR3 loop: CANPSGGEQFF. CDR3 coding DNA: TGTGCCAATCCATCCGGGGGTGAGCAGTTCTTC.

V and J are TRBV18 and TRBJ2-1; D is perhaps TRBD1 (6 bases). The V end was cut by 2 bases, the J end by 5 bases, with 7 bases between. This CDR3 region has 13 residues. The germline CDR1 and CDR2 sequences are KGHSH and LQKENI. CDR3 amino acids: CASSPAGDNEQFF. DNA of the CDR3: TGTGCCAGCTCACCAGCAGGGGACAATGAGCAGTTCTTC.

The V and J genes are TRBV18 and TRBJ1-1, with D possibly TRBD1 on 5 matching bases. Between the trimmed V and J ends, which lost 1 base and 1 base, there was a span of 7 bases. There are 14 residues in the CDR3. From germline, CDR1 is KGHSH and CDR2 LQKENI. The CDR3 sequence is CASSPQGTNTEAFF. Here the CDR3 DNA reads TGTGCCAGCTCACCACAGGGGACGAACACTGAAGCTTTCTTT.

This chain connects TRBV4-1 to TRBJ2-5, with TRBD1 as a possible D gene (6 bases). Per the germline V gene, CDR1 is MGHRA and CDR2 is YSYEKL. This CDR3 spans 16 amino acids. V lost 4 bases to trimming and J lost 4 bases, with 19 bases between them. CDR3 nucleotide sequence: TGCGCCAGCAGCCTTTTTCACTCCGGGACAAGAGAGACCCAGTACTTC. Translation: CASSLFHSGTRETQYF.

CDR3 sequence (DNA): TGTGCCACCAGCAGTCCCTACGCGGGGGGGCCGTACACCGGGGAGCTGTTTTTT. Translation: CATSSPYAGGPYTGELFF. The chain has TRBV15 and TRBJ2-2, with 9 bases identical to TRBD2. This CDR3 comprises 18 residues. V trimming: 3 bases; J trimming: 3 bases; junction bases outside the gene matches: 11. The V gene's germline CDR1 is LNHNV and CDR2 YYDKDF (reference sequence).

V gene TRBV28 combines with J gene TRBJ1-3, with D maybe TRBD1 (5 bases). Germline V gene lookup returns CDR1 MDHEN and CDR2 SYDVKM. This CDR3 spans 16 amino acids. V was trimmed by 1 base and J by 3 bases, leaving 13 bases between them. CDR3 sequence (DNA): TGTGCCAGCAGTTTATTTGGGCAGGGTAATGGAAACACCATATATTTT. Residues: CASSLFGQGNGNTIYF.

The J gene is TRBJ1-1, the V gene TRBV5-4, with D maybe TRBD1 (6 bases). The CDR3 has 16 residues. Germline V gene data show CDR1 as SGHNT and CDR2 as YYREEE (reference sequence). V dropped 4 bases and J dropped 1 base, with 17 bases sitting between them. CDR3 sequence reads: CASSPTRTVSNTEAFF. The CDR3 coding sequence is TGTGCCAGCAGCCCCACCCGGACAGTTTCGAACACTGAAGCTTTCTTT.

This clone showed up just a few times. The chain couples TRBV6-1 to TRBJ1-3; D is ambiguous. Between the trimmed V and J ends, which lost 4 bases and 0 bases, there was a span of 10 bases. Germline lookup yields CDR1 MNHNS and CDR2 SASEGT. This CDR3 has 15 amino acids. CDR3 protein: CASSVDPSSGNTIYF. In DNA, the CDR3 is TGTGCCAGCAGTGTCGACCCTAGCTCTGGAAACACCATATATTTT.

The V call is TRBV9, the J call TRBJ2-7; D is unclear. The V gene's germline CDR1 is SGDLS and CDR2 YYNGEE. Trimming took 3 bases from V and 0 from J, leaving 4 bases between them. The CDR3 is made up of 12 amino acids. CDR3 amino acids: CASSGNSYEQYF. For the CDR3, the DNA is TGTGCCAGCAGCGGCAACTCCTACGAGCAGTACTTC.

This clone was picked up one time. The chain uses TRBV7-8 and TRBJ1-6, with TRBD1 matching over 7 bases. Germline lookup yields CDR1 SGHVS and CDR2 FQNEAQ. The CDR3 runs to 14 residues. V trimming: 5 bases; J trimming: 8 bases; junction bases outside the gene matches: 6. CDR3 nucleotides: TGTGCCAGCAGCGACCGACAGGGTGATTCACCCCTCCACTTT. Its protein is CASSDRQGDSPLHF.

The chain couples TRBV15 to TRBJ2-5; the D gene is possibly TRBD1 (6 bases). CDR1 and CDR2 from the germline V gene are LNHNV and YYDKDF (reference sequence). CDR3 length: 17 amino acids. Trimming took 5 bases from V and 5 from J, leaving 24 bases between them. The CDR3 nucleotides are TGTGCCACCAGCGGCGCCTTACCTTACAGGGACGGGGAGACCCAGTACTTC. Protein: CATSGALPYRDGETQYF.

The chain recombines TRBV7-2 with TRBJ2-1; D might be TRBD1 (6 bases). Germline assignment: CDR1 SGHTA and CDR2 FQGNSA. V was clipped by 4 bases and J by 12 bases, with 16 bases between them. This CDR3 is built from 13 residues. The CDR3 coding sequence is TGTGCCAGCAGCTCCTACACAGGGAAGGCGCAGTTCTTC. Translation gives CASSSYTGKAQFF.

This clone is a singleton in its sample. The chain combines TRBV14 with TRBJ1-2; D is unclear. The germline V gene encodes CDR1 SGHDN and CDR2 FVKESK. The V end was cut by 4 bases, the J end by 5 bases, with 17 bases between. The CDR3 runs 15 residues. In DNA form, the CDR3 reads TGTGCCAGCAGCCCAAGTTTATGGATTGGATATGGCTACACCTTC. As protein: CASSPSLWIGYGYTF.

This clone occurred once. The gene calls are TRBV10-3 and TRBJ2-7; no firm D call. CDR1 ENHRY and CDR2 SYGVKD come from the germline V gene. The CDR3 sequence is 15 residues long. The V end lost 0 bases, the J end lost 0 bases, and 9 bases lay between the germline ends. The CDR3 is CAISESNSFSYEQYF. CDR3 DNA sequence: TGTGCCATCAGTGAGTCAAACAGCTTCTCCTACGAGCAGTACTTC.

The chain carries TRBV7-8 and TRBJ2-2; no firm D call. The V end was cut by 4 bases, the J end by 4 bases, with 7 bases between. Germline values: CDR1 SGHVS, CDR2 FQNEAQ. The CDR3 has 13 residues. The CDR3 coding sequence is TGTGCCAGCAGCTCCAAGACCACCGGGGAGCTGTTTTTT. It yields the protein CASSSKTTGELFF.

The chain uses TRBV28 and TRBJ2-1, with 8 bases matching TRBD2. The CDR3 spans 16 residues. V was pared by 5 bases and J by 3 bases, with 9 bases of the junction left unmatched. CDR1 and CDR2 from the germline V gene are MDHEN and SYDVKM. CDR3 DNA: TGTGCCAGCAGTCCTGGCGGTAGCGGGGTCTACAATGAGCAGTTCTTC. Translated, it gives CASSPGGSGVYNEQFF. The full variable domain, completed using reference TRBV28 and TRBJ2-1, is DVKVTQSSRYLVKRTGEKVFLECVQDMDHENMFWYRQDPGLGLRLIYFSYDVKMKEKGDIPEGYSVSREKKERFSLILESASTNQTSMYLCASSPGGSGVYNEQFFGPGTRLTVL.

V usage is TRBV27 and J usage is TRBJ2-5; 9 bases are shared with TRBD1. The CDR3 is made up of 15 amino acids. Germline V gene data show CDR1 as MNHEY and CDR2 as SMNVEV (reference sequence). V was pared by 4 bases and J by 2 bases, with 5 bases of the junction left unmatched. The DNA of the CDR3 is TGTGCCAGCAGTTCCCCGGGACAGGGACAAGAGACCCAGTACTTC. Protein: CASSSPGQGQETQYF.

The V gene is TRBV19, the J gene TRBJ2-3; the D gene is possibly TRBD2 (5 bases). Germline V CDR1 and CDR2: LNHDA, SQIVND (reference sequence). The CDR3 runs 14 residues. Trimming removed 10 bases from V and 6 bases from J, with 20 bases in between. CDR3 loop: CATTHGETWDTQYF. The CDR3 coding sequence is TGTGCCACCACCCATGGGGAGACGTGGGATACGCAGTATTTT.

The V gene is TRBV7-9, the J gene TRBJ2-3; no firm D call. Trimming took off 6 bases at V and 3 bases at J, with 13 bases between the two ends. Germline V CDR1 and CDR2: SEHNR, FQNEAQ (reference sequence). The CDR3 totals 14 residues. CDR3 sequence reads: CASSPSASTDTQYF. In DNA form, the CDR3 reads TGTGCCAGCAGTCCGTCGGCTTCAACAGATACGCAGTATTTT.